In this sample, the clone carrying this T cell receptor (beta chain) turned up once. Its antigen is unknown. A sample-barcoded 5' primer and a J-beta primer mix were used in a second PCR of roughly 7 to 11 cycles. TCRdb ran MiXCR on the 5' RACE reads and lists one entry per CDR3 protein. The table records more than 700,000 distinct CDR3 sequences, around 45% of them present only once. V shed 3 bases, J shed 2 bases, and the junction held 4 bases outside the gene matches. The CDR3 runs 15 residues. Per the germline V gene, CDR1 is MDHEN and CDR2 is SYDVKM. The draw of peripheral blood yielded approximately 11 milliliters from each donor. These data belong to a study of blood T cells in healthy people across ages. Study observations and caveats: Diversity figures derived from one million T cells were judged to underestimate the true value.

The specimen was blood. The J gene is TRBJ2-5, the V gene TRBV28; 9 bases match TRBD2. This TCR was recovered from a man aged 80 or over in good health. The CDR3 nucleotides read TGTGCCAGCAGTTTGTTTAGCGGGAGACAAGAGACCCAGTACTTC. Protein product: CASSLFSGRQETQYF.